This TCR beta chain came from a study of vaccination and CD4 T cells after COVID-19. Across the study: The authors used overlapping spike peptides from SARS-CoV-2, HCoV-NL63, HCoV-OC43 and HCoV-229E to stimulate cells.

The treatment: roughly ten-day PBMC culture with coronavirus spike peptide pools or control peptides (ViraFEST assay). The unexposed donor provided CD4+ T cells, which were taken before the COVID-19 pandemic (2011-2018). The Oncomine TCR Beta short-read assay sequenced DNA from cultured CD4+ T cells. The template was genomic DNA from cultured CD4+ T cells. In TCRdb, the PCR reads were re-called with MiXCR into one record per CDR3 protein. The data contain roughly 9,500 distinct CDR3 sequences, under 40% of them singletons. This clonotype was recorded a few times. What it binds is unknown. The germline V gene has CDR1 DFQATT and CDR2 SNEGSKA (reference sequence). Trimming removed 5 bases at V and 4 bases at J, with 14 bases between. The CDR3 runs to 14 residues.

The receptor was derived from a human donor in good health. The sequenced sample was CD4+ T cells from blood, cultured in vitro. The chain recombines TRBV20-1 with TRBJ2-2; weak D call: TRBD2 (6 bases). In nucleotides, the CDR3 is TGCAGTGCTCCCTTAATGGGGGGCACCGGGGAGCTGTTTTTT. Protein sequence: CSAPLMGGTGELFF.